Listed below are T cell receptor beta chains from one sample, sequenced in a study of T cell responses to AZD1222 COVID-19 vaccine. Assay: immunoSEQ multiplex PCR; the TCRdb copy retains only in-frame clones and omits some. Here the sample spans some 200,000 clones, about nine tenths being singletons. The sample consisted of peripheral blood, taken 28 days after the second AZD1222 dose. These receptors were taken from an adult who received the AZD1222 COVID-19 vaccine. CDR3s include the opening cysteine and the closing phenylalanine or tryptophan. D genes are given only for firm matches. Clone sizes are given selectively: once, few, many, or a class where the clone is expanded.

CDR3,DNA,V,size,J,D
CASSLAGQGTGYTF,TGTGCCAGCAGCTTAGCCGGACAGGGGACGGGCTACACCTTC,TRBV7-8,NA,TRBJ1-2,TRBD1
CASSIAPEADEQYF,TGTGCCAGTAGTATAGCCCCCGAAGCGGATGAGCAGTACTTC,TRBV19,NA,TRBJ2-7,NA
CASSQDRSQSLLMNTEAFF,TGTGCCAGCAGCCAAGATCGATCCCAATCCTTGCTCATGAACACTGAAGCTTTCTTT,TRBV3-1/TRBV3-2,NA,TRBJ1-1,NA
CASSPGQTSGNTIYF,TGTGCCAGCTCACCCGGACAGACCTCTGGAAACACCATATATTTT,TRBV18,NA,TRBJ1-3,NA
CASSYEGQGGTEAFF,TGTGCCAGCAGTTACGAAGGACAGGGTGGCACTGAAGCTTTCTTT,TRBV6-5,once,TRBJ1-1,TRBD1
CSASKGTYEQYF,TGCAGTGCTAGTAAGGGTACCTACGAGCAGTACTTC,TRBV20-1,NA,TRBJ2-7,NA
CASSRTQGVLNTGELFF,TGTGCCAGTAGTCGGACACAGGGAGTGTTGAACACCGGGGAGCTGTTTTTT,TRBV19,NA,TRBJ2-2,NA
CASSLSWSSYNEQFF,TGTGCCAGTAGTCTTAGCTGGAGCTCCTACAATGAGCAGTTCTTC,TRBV19,NA,TRBJ2-1,NA
CASSYAPPGTVYGYTF,TGTGCCAGCAGTTACGCCCCCCCCGGGACAGTCTATGGCTACACCTTC,TRBV6-5,NA,TRBJ1-2,TRBD1
CASSLVGPSMNTEAFF,TGTGCCAGCAGCTTAGTGGGACCTAGCATGAACACTGAAGCTTTCTTT,TRBV7-8,NA,TRBJ1-1,NA
CASSPQSSRRKNTEAFF,TGTGCCAGCTCACCCCAATCCTCGAGACGGAAGAACACTGAAGCTTTCTTT,TRBV18,NA,TRBJ1-1,NA
CASSETRSQPQHF,TGTGCCAGCAGTGAAACCCGAAGTCAGCCCCAGCATTTT,TRBV6-1,once,TRBJ1-5,NA
CASRLGGEAFF,TGTGCCAGCAGATTAGGCGGTGAAGCTTTCTTT,TRBV5-6,NA,TRBJ1-1,NA
CASMGAGGAKTQYF,TGTGCCAGCATGGGGGCAGGGGGCGCGAAGACCCAGTACTTC,TRBV2,NA,TRBJ2-5,TRBD1
CASSPLGRYEQYF,TGTGCCAGCTCACCCTTAGGTCGCTACGAGCAGTACTTC,TRBV18,NA,TRBJ2-7,NA
CASSVGTGPYEQYF,TGTGCCAGCAGCGTAGGGACAGGGCCATACGAGCAGTACTTC,TRBV9,NA,TRBJ2-7,TRBD1
CASSPVGPLDTGELFF,TGCGCCAGCAGCCCGGTGGGGCCCTTGGACACCGGGGAGCTGTTTTTT,TRBV4-3,NA,TRBJ2-2,NA
CASSPQGETSYNEQFF,TGTGCCAGCAGCCCTCAGGGGGAGACCTCCTACAATGAGCAGTTCTTC,TRBV7-8,once,TRBJ2-1,TRBD1
CASSLSIQSPYGYTF,TGTGCCAGCAGTTTATCCATACAGTCCCCCTATGGCTACACCTTC,TRBV27,NA,TRBJ1-2,NA
CASSPKGGGRSQETQYF,TGTGCCAGCAGCCCCAAGGGGGGGGGACGTTCGCAAGAGACCCAGTACTTC,TRBV7-9,NA,TRBJ2-5,NA
CASSIRQGLGTGELFF,TGTGCCAGCAGCATTCGACAGGGGCTGGGAACCGGGGAGCTGTTTTTT,TRBV9,NA,TRBJ2-2,TRBD1
CASRPRQGETQYF,TGTGCCAGCAGACCGCGACAAGGGGAGACCCAGTACTTC,TRBV5-4,NA,TRBJ2-5,NA
CASSVAGGVDTQYF,TGTGCCAGCAGCGTAGCGGGAGGTGTAGATACGCAGTATTTT,TRBV9,NA,TRBJ2-3,TRBD2
CASSLGAVAEAFF,TGCGCCAGCAGCTTGGGGGCCGTGGCTGAAGCTTTCTTT,TRBV5-1,NA,TRBJ1-1,NA
CASSRPGLAGETQYF,TGTGCCAGCAGCCGACCCGGACTAGCGGGAGAGACGCAGTATTTT,TRBV11-3,NA,TRBJ2-3,TRBD2
CASSPPRTPDGYTF,TGTGCCAGCAGTCCTCCGAGGACCCCGGATGGCTACACCTTC,TRBV7-9,NA,TRBJ1-2,NA
CASRRTGSTEAFF,TGCGCCAGCAGACGGACAGGGAGCACTGAAGCTTTCTTT,TRBV10-1,NA,TRBJ1-1,TRBD1
CASSPDRVGQFF,TGTGCCAGCAGCCCAGACAGGGTGGGGCAGTTCTTC,TRBV14,NA,TRBJ2-1,TRBD1
CASLPGQVGYF,TGTGCCAGCCTTCCGGGACAGGTTGGGTATTTT,TRBV21-1,NA,TRBJ2-3,NA
CASSPGTGSKGYTF,TGTGCCAGCTCACCCGGGACAGGGAGTAAGGGCTACACCTTC,TRBV18,NA,TRBJ1-2,TRBD1
CASDRGLEAFF,TGTGCCAGCGACCGGGGCCTTGAAGCTTTCTTT,TRBV2,NA,TRBJ1-1,NA
CATSDPGIETQYF,TGTGCCACCAGTGACCCGGGGATAGAGACCCAGTACTTC,TRBV24-1,few,TRBJ2-5,NA
CASSQELGTETQYF,TGCGCCAGCAGCCAAGAACTAGGGACAGAGACCCAGTACTTC,TRBV4-3,once,TRBJ2-5,NA
CASSLRLAETQYF,TGTGCCAGCAGCCTAAGACTAGCGGAGACCCAGTACTTC,TRBV27,NA,TRBJ2-5,TRBD2
CATSSGAHYGYTF,TGTGCCACCAGCAGCGGGGCTCACTATGGCTACACCTTC,TRBV15,NA,TRBJ1-2,NA
CASRIYMEPYEQYF,TGTGCCAGTAGGATTTACATGGAACCCTACGAGCAGTACTTC,TRBV19,NA,TRBJ2-7,NA
CASSTPAQGLEPQHF,TGTGCCAGCAGCACCCCGGCACAGGGTCTGGAGCCCCAGCATTTT,TRBV28,NA,TRBJ1-5,NA
CASNFPLQTGELFF,TGTGCCAGCAATTTTCCCCTCCAGACCGGGGAGCTGTTTTTT,TRBV9,NA,TRBJ2-2,NA
CASIPVGTSGGRDEQFF,TGTGCCAGCATCCCCGTCGGTACTAGCGGGGGTAGGGATGAGCAGTTCTTC,TRBV7-2,NA,TRBJ2-1,TRBD2
CATTSTAGTQYF,TGTGCCACCACATCGACGGCCGGTACGCAGTATTTT,TRBV24-1,NA,TRBJ2-3,NA
CASSVREGEQETQYF,TGTGCCAGCAGCGTAAGAGAGGGTGAGCAAGAGACCCAGTACTTC,TRBV9,NA,TRBJ2-5,NA